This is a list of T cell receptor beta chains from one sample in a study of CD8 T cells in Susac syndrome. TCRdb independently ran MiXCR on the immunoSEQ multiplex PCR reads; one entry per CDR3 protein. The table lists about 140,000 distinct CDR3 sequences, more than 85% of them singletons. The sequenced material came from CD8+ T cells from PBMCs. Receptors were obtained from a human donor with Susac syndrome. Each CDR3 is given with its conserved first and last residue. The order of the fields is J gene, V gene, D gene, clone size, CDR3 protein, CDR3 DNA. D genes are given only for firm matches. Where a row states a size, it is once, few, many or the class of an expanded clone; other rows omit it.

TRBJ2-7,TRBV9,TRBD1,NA,CASSGAGTAGGEQYF,TGTGCCAGCAGCGGCGCCGGGACAGCTGGCGGCGAGCAGTACTTC
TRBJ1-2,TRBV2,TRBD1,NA,CASSDIRDRLYGYTF,TGTGCCAGCAGTGATATCAGGGACAGGCTTTATGGCTACACCTTC
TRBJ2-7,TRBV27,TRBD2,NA,CASSLGAGGSYEQYF,TGTGCCAGCAGTTTAGGAGCGGGAGGTTCCTACGAGCAGTACTTC
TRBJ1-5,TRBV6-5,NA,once,CASSLSESQPQHF,TGTGCCAGCAGTTTATCCGAATCTCAGCCCCAGCATTTT
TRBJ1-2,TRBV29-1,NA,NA,CSVELGGTYGYTF,TGCAGCGTTGAATTAGGGGGGACCTATGGCTACACCTTC
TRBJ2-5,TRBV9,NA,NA,CASSVDIQETQYF,TGTGCCAGCAGCGTAGATATTCAAGAGACCCAGTACTTC
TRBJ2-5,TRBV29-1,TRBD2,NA,CSAMGTSGQETQYF,TGCAGCGCGATGGGGACTAGCGGTCAAGAGACCCAGTACTTC
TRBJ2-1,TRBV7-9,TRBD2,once,CASSSGTSGHGEQFF,TGTGCCAGCAGCTCCGGGACTAGCGGGCATGGGGAGCAGTTCTTC
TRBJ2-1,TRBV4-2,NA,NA,CASSQGSINEQFF,TGTGCCAGCAGCCAAGGGAGTATTAATGAGCAGTTCTTC
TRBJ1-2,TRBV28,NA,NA,CASTSGQGLRGYTF,TGTGCCAGCACCTCGGGGCAGGGATTGAGGGGCTACACCTTC
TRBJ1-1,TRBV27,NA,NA,CASSPVGDGAKDTEAFF,TGTGCCAGCAGTCCCGTCGGGGACGGGGCGAAGGACACTGAAGCTTTCTTT
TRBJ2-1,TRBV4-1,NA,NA,CASSQGGGQSYNEQFF,TGCGCCAGCAGCCAAGGGGGGGGGCAGAGCTACAATGAGCAGTTCTTC
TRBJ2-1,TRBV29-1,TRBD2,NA,CSVEGVAGAGEQFF,TGCAGCGTTGAAGGGGTAGCGGGAGCCGGTGAGCAGTTCTTC
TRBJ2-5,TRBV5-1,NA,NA,CASSLVGKETQYF,TGCGCCAGCAGCTTGGTAGGGAAAGAGACCCAGTACTTC
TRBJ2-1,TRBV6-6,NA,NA,CASAHGDHEQFF,TGTGCCAGCGCTCACGGGGATCATGAGCAGTTCTTC
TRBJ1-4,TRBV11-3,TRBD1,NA,CASSSDRHIGKLFF,TGTGCCAGCAGCTCGGACAGGCACATCGGAAAACTGTTTTTT
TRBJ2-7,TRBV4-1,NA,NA,CASKGLDEQYF,TGCGCCAGCAAGGGGTTGGACGAGCAGTACTTC
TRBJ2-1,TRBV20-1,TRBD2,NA,CSASRLAASYNEQFF,TGCAGTGCTAGCCGACTAGCGGCCTCCTACAATGAGCAGTTCTTC
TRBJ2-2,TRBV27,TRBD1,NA,CASGLVGTAFGTGELFF,TGTGCCAGCGGTTTGGTAGGGACAGCTTTTGGGACCGGGGAGCTGTTTTTT
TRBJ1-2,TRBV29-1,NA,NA,CSVRGSAYGYTF,TGCAGCGTGAGGGGGTCGGCCTATGGCTACACCTTC
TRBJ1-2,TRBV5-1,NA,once,CASSQPGAGRDYGYTF,TGCGCCAGCAGCCAACCCGGGGCAGGGAGGGACTATGGCTACACCTTC
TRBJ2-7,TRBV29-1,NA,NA,CSVEVSPSEFDEQYF,TGCAGCGTTGAGGTATCCCCCTCGGAGTTCGACGAGCAGTACTTC
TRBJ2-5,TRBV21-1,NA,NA,CASSKGWGRQETQYF,TGTGCCAGCAGCAAAGGGTGGGGGCGTCAAGAGACCCAGTACTTC
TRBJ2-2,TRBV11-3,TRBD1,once,CASSSYWDRRNTGELFF,TGTGCCAGCAGCTCATATTGGGACAGGAGGAACACCGGGGAGCTGTTTTTT
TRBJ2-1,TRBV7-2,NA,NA,CASSLAGDIGNEQFF,TGTGCCAGCAGCTTAGCGGGAGATATAGGCAATGAGCAGTTCTTC
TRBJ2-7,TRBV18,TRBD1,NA,CASSSGTGATYEQYF,TGTGCCAGCTCGTCCGGGACAGGGGCCACCTACGAGCAGTACTTC
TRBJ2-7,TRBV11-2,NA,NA,CASSQLPQPEQYF,TGTGCCAGCAGTCAACTTCCCCAGCCCGAGCAGTACTTC
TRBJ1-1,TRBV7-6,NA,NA,CASTLGEGTEAFF,TGTGCCAGCACCTTAGGGGAGGGCACTGAAGCTTTCTTT
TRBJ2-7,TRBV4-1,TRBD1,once,CASSQQGQVTGEQYF,TGCGCCAGCAGCCAACAGGGACAGGTAACTGGCGAGCAGTACTTC
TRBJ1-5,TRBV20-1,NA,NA,CSARPRAYDQPQHF,TGCAGTGCTCGCCCCCGAGCCTACGATCAGCCCCAGCATTTT
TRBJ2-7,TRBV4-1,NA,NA,CASSPDSSAVYEQYF,TGCGCCAGCAGCCCGGACAGTTCGGCTGTGTACGAGCAGTACTTC
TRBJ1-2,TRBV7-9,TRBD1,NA,CASSLATGTAYGYTF,TGTGCCAGCAGCTTAGCCACCGGGACAGCCTATGGCTACACCTTC
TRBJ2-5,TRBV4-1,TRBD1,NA,CASSQTPRGQETQYF,TGCGCCAGCAGCCAAACCCCCAGGGGGCAAGAGACCCAGTACTTC
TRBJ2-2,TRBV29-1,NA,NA,CSGRLGGTGELFF,TGCAGCGGACGGCTCGGGGGTACCGGGGAGCTGTTTTTT
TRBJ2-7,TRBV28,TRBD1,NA,CASLGRGLYEQYF,TGTGCCAGCCTCGGCAGGGGGCTCTACGAGCAGTACTTC
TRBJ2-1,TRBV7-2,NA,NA,CASSLSPEQFF,TGTGCCAGCAGCTTGAGTCCCGAGCAGTTCTTC
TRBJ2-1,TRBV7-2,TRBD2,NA,CASSFSGRVMNEQFF,TGTGCCAGCAGCTTTAGCGGGAGGGTAATGAATGAGCAGTTCTTC
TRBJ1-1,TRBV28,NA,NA,CASWERAPATEAFF,TGTGCCAGCTGGGAGAGGGCCCCGGCCACTGAAGCTTTCTTT
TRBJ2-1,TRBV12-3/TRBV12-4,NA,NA,CASSHERTPWGNYNEQFF,TGTGCCAGCAGTCACGAACGAACCCCTTGGGGAAACTACAATGAGCAGTTCTTC
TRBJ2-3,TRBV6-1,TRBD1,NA,CASSQGQGPFPDTQYF,TGTGCCAGCAGTCAAGGACAGGGGCCCTTCCCAGATACGCAGTATTTT
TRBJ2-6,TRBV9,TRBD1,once,CASSVEGQGAGANVLTF,TGTGCCAGCAGCGTAGAGGGACAGGGGGCCGGGGCCAACGTCCTGACTTTC
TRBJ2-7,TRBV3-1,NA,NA,CASSQTTTGATRWEQYF,TGTGCCAGCAGCCAAACAACGACAGGTGCCACGAGGTGGGAGCAGTACTTC
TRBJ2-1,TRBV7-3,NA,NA,CASSLLSWNEQFF,TGTGCCAGCAGCTTATTATCCTGGAATGAGCAGTTCTTC
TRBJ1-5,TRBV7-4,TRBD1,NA,CASSPTDRALNQPQHF,TGTGCCAGCAGCCCGACCGACAGGGCTCTCAATCAGCCCCAGCATTTT
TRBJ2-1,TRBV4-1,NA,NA,CASSQEGGVTYNEQFF,TGCGCCAGCAGCCAAGAAGGGGGAGTAACCTACAATGAGCAGTTCTTC
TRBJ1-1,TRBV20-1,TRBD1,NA,CSASDFGQGPEAFF,TGCAGTGCTAGCGATTTTGGACAGGGGCCTGAAGCTTTCTTT